Shown below are 2 T cell receptor beta chains from a single sample sequenced in a study of spatial heterogeneity in lung cancer. TCRdb reprocessed the 5' RACE reads with MiXCR, giving one entry per CDR3 protein. The table has 7,500 to 8,000 distinct CDR3 sequences, 6.5% to 9.5% seen once; the top ten hold around 49%. Sample time point: sample taken at primary tumor resection. The study sequenced unsorted whole RNA from tumor, nontumor lung or frozen PBMC. The sequencing used PBMCs, collected at surgery. These receptors were collected from a male donor with early-stage non-small cell lung cancer.

In this sample, this clonotype turned up a few times. Little can be read into the size of this beta chain, an off-target read in a library designed for alpha chains. The rearrangement links TRBV11-2 to TRBJ2-1; 9 positions match TRBD1. The CDR3 length is 13 residues. J lost 8 bases, V lost 3 bases, and 2 bases had no gene match. CDR1 is SGHAT and CDR2 is FQNNGV in the germline V gene. This CDR3 is CASSLGQGDEQFF. DNA of the CDR3: TGTGCCAGCAGCTTGGGACAGGGAGATGAGCAGTTCTTC. Combining the CDR3 with reference TRBV11-2 and TRBJ2-1 gives the whole variable domain EAGVAQSPRYKIIEKRQSVAFWCNPISGHATLYWYQQILGQGPKLLIQFQNNGVVDDSQLPKDRFSAERLKGVDSTLKIQPAKLEDSAVYLCASSLGQGDEQFFGPGTRLTVL.

This clonotype was seen many times. Because this beta chain is a stray read in a library intended to capture alpha chains, its abundance should not be given much weight. The chain is built from TRBV10-3 and TRBJ2-7; the D gene is possibly TRBD2 (6 bases). The CDR3 runs 15 residues. Germline CDR1 reads ENHRY; CDR2 reads SYGVKD. V was trimmed by 6 bases and J by 0 bases, leaving 15 bases between them. The CDR3 region has the DNA TGTGCCATCAGCCCCAGGGACTTGAGCTCCTACGAGCAGTACTTC. Translated: CAISPRDLSSYEQYF.